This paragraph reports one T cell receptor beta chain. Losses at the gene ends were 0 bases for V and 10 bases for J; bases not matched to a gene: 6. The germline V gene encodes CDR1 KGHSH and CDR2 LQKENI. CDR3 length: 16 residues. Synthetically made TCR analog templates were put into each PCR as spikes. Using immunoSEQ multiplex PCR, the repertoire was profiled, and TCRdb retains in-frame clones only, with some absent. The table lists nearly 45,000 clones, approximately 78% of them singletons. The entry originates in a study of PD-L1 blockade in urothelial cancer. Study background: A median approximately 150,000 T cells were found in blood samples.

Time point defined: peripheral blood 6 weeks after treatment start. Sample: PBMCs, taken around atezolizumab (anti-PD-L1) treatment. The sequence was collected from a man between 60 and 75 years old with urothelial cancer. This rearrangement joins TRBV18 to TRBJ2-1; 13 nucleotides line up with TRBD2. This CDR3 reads CASSPPTSGRFWEQFF. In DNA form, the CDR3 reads TGTGCCAGCTCACCACCGACTAGCGGGAGGTTCTGGGAGCAGTTCTTC.